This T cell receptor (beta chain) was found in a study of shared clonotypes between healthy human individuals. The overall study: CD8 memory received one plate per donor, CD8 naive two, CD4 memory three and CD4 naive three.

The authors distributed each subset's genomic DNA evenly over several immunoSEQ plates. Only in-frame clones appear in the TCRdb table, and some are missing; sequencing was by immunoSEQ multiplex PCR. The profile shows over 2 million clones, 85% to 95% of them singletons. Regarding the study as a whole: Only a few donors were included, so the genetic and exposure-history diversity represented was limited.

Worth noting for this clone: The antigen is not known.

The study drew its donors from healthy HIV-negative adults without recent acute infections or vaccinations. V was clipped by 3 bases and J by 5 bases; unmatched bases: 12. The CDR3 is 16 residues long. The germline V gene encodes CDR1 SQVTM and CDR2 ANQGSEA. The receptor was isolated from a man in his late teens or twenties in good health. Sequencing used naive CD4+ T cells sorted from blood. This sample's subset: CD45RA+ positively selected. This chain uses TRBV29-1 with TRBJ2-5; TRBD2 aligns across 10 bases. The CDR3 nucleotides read TGCAGCGTTGATGGGCCAGCGGGGGGGCCTGACGAGACCCAGTACTTC. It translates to CSVDGPAGGPDETQYF. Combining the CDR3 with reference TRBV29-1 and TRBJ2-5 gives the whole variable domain SAVISQKPSRDICQRGTSLTIQCQVDSQVTMMFWYRQQPGQSLTLIATANQGSEATYESGFVIDKFPISRPNLTFSTLTVSNMSPEDSSIYLCSVDGPAGGPDETQYFGPGTRLLVL.